These T cell receptor beta chains were read from a single sample in a study of vaccination and CD4 T cells after COVID-19. These receptors are not linked to any known antigen. MiXCR, applied by TCRdb to the PCR reads, yields one record per CDR3 protein. The table records about 15,000 distinct CDR3 sequences, more than 70% of them present only once. Input material: CD4+ T cells from blood, cultured in vitro. These TCRs come from a human donor who had recovered from COVID-19. CDR3s include the opening cysteine and the closing phenylalanine or tryptophan. The order of the fields is D gene, V gene, clone size, J gene, CDR3 protein, CDR3 DNA. A D gene is named only where the DNA matches it firmly. Rows may omit the clone size; those that give it use once, few, many or a size class.

d_gene: TRBD2
v_gene: TRBV6-1
abundance: few
j_gene: TRBJ2-1
CDR3aa: CASSRLALYNEQFF
CDR3nt: TGTGCCAGCAGCCGACTAGCCCTTTACAATGAGCAGTTCTTC

d_gene: TRBD2
v_gene: TRBV7-9
abundance: once
j_gene: TRBJ2-7
CDR3aa: CASSITSGSSYEQYF
CDR3nt: TGTGCCAGCAGCATTACTAGCGGAAGCTCCTACGAGCAGTACTTC

d_gene: TRBD1
v_gene: TRBV27
abundance: -
j_gene: TRBJ1-2
CDR3aa: CASRPRTGNTGSYGYTF
CDR3nt: TGTGCCAGCAGACCCCGGACAGGGAACACCGGATCCTATGGCTACACCTTC

d_gene: -
v_gene: TRBV27
abundance: few
j_gene: TRBJ1-1
CDR3aa: CASSPLDSEGTEAFF
CDR3nt: TGTGCCAGCAGCCCCCTCGACAGCGAGGGGACTGAAGCTTTCTTT

d_gene: -
v_gene: TRBV11-2
abundance: -
j_gene: TRBJ1-2
CDR3aa: CASSLSLQGASGKGYTF
CDR3nt: TGTGCCAGCAGCTTATCACTCCAGGGAGCAAGTGGAAAAGGCTACACCTTC

d_gene: TRBD2
v_gene: TRBV19
abundance: -
j_gene: TRBJ2-7
CDR3aa: CASSRGLAESSYEQYF
CDR3nt: TGTGCCAGTAGTCGGGGCCTAGCGGAGAGCTCCTACGAGCAGTACTTC

d_gene: -
v_gene: TRBV20-1
abundance: few
j_gene: TRBJ1-5
CDR3aa: CSASSAGARQPQHF
CDR3nt: TGCAGTGCTAGCAGTGCAGGCGCGCGGCAGCCCCAGCATTTT

d_gene: -
v_gene: TRBV29-1
abundance: -
j_gene: TRBJ1-2
CDR3aa: CSVYHNLPGYTF
CDR3nt: TGCAGCGTTTATCATAACCTGCCGGGCTACACCTTC

d_gene: -
v_gene: TRBV20-1
abundance: medium-sized
j_gene: TRBJ1-5
CDR3aa: CSTLSQPQHF
CDR3nt: TGCAGTACACTAAGTCAGCCCCAGCATTTT

d_gene: -
v_gene: TRBV20-1
abundance: -
j_gene: TRBJ1-1
CDR3aa: CSASRQPMNTEAFF
CDR3nt: TGCAGTGCTAGCAGACAGCCCATGAACACTGAAGCTTTCTTT